This T cell receptor beta chain was obtained from a study of cytomegalovirus exposure and HLA in healthy donors. General study results and limits: For most TCR beta V segments, an earlier analysis put the productive rate at about 87% or about 30% of the time. Presence/absence analyses treated sequencing depth as roughly uniform across donors. Reports credit the classifier with highly specific, highly sensitive diagnosis of cytomegalovirus status.

The PCR had 60 Vbeta and 13 Jbeta primers. Libraries were prepared by immunoSEQ multiplex PCR; TCRdb keeps only in-frame clonotypes and omits some of them. The sample has about 130,000 clones, around 76% seen once. This CDR3 is built from 16 residues. Germline V lookup: CDR1 SGDLS, CDR2 YYNGEE. The V gene end was trimmed by 1 base and the J gene end by 0 bases; junction bases not matched to a gene: 4. About this clone itself: Its antigen is as yet unknown.

The sequenced sample consisted of PBMCs. This sequence originates from a male donor in good health and CMV-seronegative. The chain has TRBV9 and TRBJ2-1, with 7 bases matching TRBD1. The CDR3 DNA is TGTGCCAGCAGCGTATCGGGACAGAGCTCCTACAATGAGCAGTTCTTC. Translated, it gives CASSVSGQSSYNEQFF. The full variable domain, in which reference TRBV9 and TRBJ2-1 provide the parts outside the CDR3, is DSGVTQTPKHLITATGQRVTLRCSPRSGDLSVYWYQQSLDQGLQFLIQYYNGEERAKGNILERFSAQQFPDLHSELNLSSLELGDSALYFCASSVSGQSSYNEQFFGPGTRLTVL.